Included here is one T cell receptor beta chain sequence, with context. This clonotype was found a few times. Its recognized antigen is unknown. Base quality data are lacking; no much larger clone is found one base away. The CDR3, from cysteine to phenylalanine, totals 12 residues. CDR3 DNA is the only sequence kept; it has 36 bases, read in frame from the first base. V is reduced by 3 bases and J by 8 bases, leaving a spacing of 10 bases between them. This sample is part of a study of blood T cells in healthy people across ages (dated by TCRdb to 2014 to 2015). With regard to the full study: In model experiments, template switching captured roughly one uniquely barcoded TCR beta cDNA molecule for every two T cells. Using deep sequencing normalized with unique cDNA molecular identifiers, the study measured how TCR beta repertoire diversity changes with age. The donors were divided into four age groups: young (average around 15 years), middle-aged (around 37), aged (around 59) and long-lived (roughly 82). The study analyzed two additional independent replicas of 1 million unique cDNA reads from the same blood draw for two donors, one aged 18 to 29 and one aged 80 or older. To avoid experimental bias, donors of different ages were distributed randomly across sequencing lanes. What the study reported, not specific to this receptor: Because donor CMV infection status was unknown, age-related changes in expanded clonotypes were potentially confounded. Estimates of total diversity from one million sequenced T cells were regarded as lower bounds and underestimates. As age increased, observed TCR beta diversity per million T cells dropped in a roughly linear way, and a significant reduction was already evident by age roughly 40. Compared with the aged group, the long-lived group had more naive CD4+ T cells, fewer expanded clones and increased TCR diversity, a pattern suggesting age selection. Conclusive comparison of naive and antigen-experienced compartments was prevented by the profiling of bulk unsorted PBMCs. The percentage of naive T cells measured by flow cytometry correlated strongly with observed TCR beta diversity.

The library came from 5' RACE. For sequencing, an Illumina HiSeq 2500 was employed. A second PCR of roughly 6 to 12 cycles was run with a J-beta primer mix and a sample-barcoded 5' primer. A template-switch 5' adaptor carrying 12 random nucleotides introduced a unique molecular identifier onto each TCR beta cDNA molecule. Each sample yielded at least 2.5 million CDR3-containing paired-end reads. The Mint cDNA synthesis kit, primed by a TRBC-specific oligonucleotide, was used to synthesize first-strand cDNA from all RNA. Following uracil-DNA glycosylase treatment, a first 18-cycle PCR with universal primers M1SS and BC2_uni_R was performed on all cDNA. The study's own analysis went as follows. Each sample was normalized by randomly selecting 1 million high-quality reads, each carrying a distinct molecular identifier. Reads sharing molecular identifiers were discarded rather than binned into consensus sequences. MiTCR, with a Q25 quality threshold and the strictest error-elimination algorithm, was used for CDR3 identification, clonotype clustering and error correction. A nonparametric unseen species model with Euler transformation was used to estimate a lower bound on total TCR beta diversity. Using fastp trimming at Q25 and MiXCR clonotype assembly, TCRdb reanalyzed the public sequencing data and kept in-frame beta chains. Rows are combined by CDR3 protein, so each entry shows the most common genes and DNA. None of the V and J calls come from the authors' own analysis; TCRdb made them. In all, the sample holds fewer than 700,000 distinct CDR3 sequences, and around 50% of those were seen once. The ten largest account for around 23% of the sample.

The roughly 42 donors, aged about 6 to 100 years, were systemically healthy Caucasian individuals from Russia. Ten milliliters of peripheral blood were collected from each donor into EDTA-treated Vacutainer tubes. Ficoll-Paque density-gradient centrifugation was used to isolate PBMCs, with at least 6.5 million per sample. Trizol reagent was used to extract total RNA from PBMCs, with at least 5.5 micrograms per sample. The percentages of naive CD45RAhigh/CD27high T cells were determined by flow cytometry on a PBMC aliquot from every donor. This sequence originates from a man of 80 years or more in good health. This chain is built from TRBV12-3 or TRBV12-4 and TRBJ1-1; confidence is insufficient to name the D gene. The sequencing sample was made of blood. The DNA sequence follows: TGTGCCAGCAGTTTGCGTCAAAGCGAAGCTTTCTTT. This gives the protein CASSLRQSEAFF.